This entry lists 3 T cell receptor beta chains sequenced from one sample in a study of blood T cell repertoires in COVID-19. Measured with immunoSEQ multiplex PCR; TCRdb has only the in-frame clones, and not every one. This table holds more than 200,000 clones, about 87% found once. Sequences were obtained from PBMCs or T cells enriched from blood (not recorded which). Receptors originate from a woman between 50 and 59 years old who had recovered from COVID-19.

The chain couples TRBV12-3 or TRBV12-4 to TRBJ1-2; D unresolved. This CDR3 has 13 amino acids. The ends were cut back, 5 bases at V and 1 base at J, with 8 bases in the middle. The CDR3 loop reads CASSSHSNYGYTF. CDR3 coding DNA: TGTGCCAGCAGTAGCCACAGTAACTATGGCTACACCTTC.

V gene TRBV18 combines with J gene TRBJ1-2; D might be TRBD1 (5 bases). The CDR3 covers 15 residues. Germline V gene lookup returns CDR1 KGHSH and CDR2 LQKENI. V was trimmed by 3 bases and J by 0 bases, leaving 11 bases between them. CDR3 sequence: CASSPDRNSNYGYTF. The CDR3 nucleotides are TGTGCCAGCTCACCTGACAGAAATTCTAACTATGGCTACACCTTC.

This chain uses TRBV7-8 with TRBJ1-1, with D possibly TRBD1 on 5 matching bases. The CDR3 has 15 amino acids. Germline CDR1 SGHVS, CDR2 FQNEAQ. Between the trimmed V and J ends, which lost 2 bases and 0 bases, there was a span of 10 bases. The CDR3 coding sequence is TGTGCCAGCAGCTTAAAGCGGGGGTTGAACACTGAAGCTTTCTTT. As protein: CASSLKRGLNTEAFF.